These 30 T cell receptor beta chains originate from one sample sequenced in a study of blood T cell repertoires in COVID-19. Data came from immunoSEQ multiplex PCR; TCRdb stores just in-frame clones and leaves some out. The sample yields about 99,000 clones, roughly 84% seen once. Sequenced: peripheral blood. The receptors shown here come from a man aged 70-80 years with active or convalescent COVID-19.

The chain combines TRBV27 with TRBJ1-3; 11 bases agree with TRBD1. Germline lookup yields CDR1 MNHEY and CDR2 SMNVEV (reference sequence). There are 15 residues in the CDR3. V gave up 4 bases and J gave up 3 bases; unmatched junction bases: 2. DNA of the CDR3: TGTGCCAGCAGTTCCGGGACAGGGGGTGGAAACACCATATATTTT. Amino acid sequence: CASSSGTGGGNTIYF.

The J gene is TRBJ1-1, the V gene TRBV6-5; TRBD1 matches at 9 bases. Germline V gene lookup returns CDR1 MNHEY and CDR2 SVGAGI. V shed 5 bases, J shed 4 bases, and the junction held 8 bases outside the gene matches. CDR3 length equals 15 residues. In DNA, the CDR3 is TGTGCCAGCAGTCCCACGGGACAGGGCGGCACTGAAGCTTTCTTT. Residues: CASSPTGQGGTEAFF.

In its sample, this clone ranks as medium-sized. This chain uses TRBV2 with TRBJ2-7, with 7 positions matching TRBD2. Per the germline V gene, CDR1 is SNHLY and CDR2 is FYNNEI. With V trimmed by 8 bases and J by 3 bases, 10 bases remained unmatched. The CDR3 is 14 amino acids. The CDR3 bases are TGTGCCAGCTCAATAGGCGGGGGTGACTACGAGCAGTACTTC. This encodes CASSIGGGDYEQYF.

The chain recombines TRBV27 with TRBJ1-1, with D possibly being TRBD1 (6 bases). The ends were cut back, 5 bases at V and 5 bases at J, with 18 bases in the middle. CDR1 is MNHEY and CDR2 is SMNVEV in the germline V gene (reference sequence). CDR3 size: 15 residues. The CDR3 DNA reads TGTGCCAGCAGTCCGTATACAGGGTTGAGGACTGAAGCTTTCTTT. This gives the protein CASSPYTGLRTEAFF.

This sequence joins TRBV4-1 and TRBJ1-4, with 9 nucleotides matching TRBD1. CDR3 length: 19 residues. Germline trimming cut 5 bases from V and 7 bases from J; bases unmatched to any gene: 20. CDR1 and CDR2 from the germline V gene are MGHRA and YSYEKL. The CDR3 protein is CASSLPLGTGRVSGEKLFF. CDR3 sequence (DNA): TGCGCCAGCAGCTTACCCCTCGGGACAGGGAGGGTTTCAGGTGAAAAACTGTTTTTT.

The chain has TRBV20-1 and TRBJ1-5; no clear D gene. This CDR3 has 16 residues. V dropped 3 bases and J dropped 0 bases, with 15 bases sitting between them. From germline, CDR1 is DFQATT and CDR2 SNEGSKA (reference sequence). The CDR3 sequence is CSASLRGTDSNQPQHF. The CDR3 DNA is TGCAGTGCTAGTCTACGGGGTACAGATAGCAATCAGCCCCAGCATTTT.

This clone was seen more than once but under ten times. The genes are TRBV20-1 and TRBJ1-6, with a weak D call TRBD1 (5 bases). Germline V gene data show CDR1 as DFQATT and CDR2 as SNEGSKA (reference sequence). The germline V and J ends were trimmed by 3 bases and 6 bases, with 12 bases remaining between them. The CDR3 consists of 14 residues. Here the CDR3 DNA reads TGCAGTGCTAGTCGGTCACAGGCTAATTCACCCCTCCACTTT. Translation gives CSASRSQANSPLHF.

The rearrangement links TRBV5-5 to TRBJ1-3, with D perhaps matching TRBD1 (6 bases). V shed 3 bases and J shed 1 base, with 11 bases lying between them. Germline V gene data show CDR1 as SGHKS and CDR2 as YYEKEE (reference sequence). CDR3 length equals 15 residues. Written as DNA, the CDR3 is TGTGCCAGCAGCTGGGAACAGGGTTCTGGAAACACCATATATTTT. It encodes CASSWEQGSGNTIYF.

Remarks on this clone: This specimen includes other DNA sequences encoding the same CDR3. The rearrangement uses TRBV7-9 and TRBJ2-3; no clear D gene. The CDR3 sequence is 12 residues long. Trimming left V 5 bases short and J 0 bases short, with 3 bases between. The germline CDR1 and CDR2 sequences are SEHNR and FQNEAQ (reference sequence). CDR3 sequence (DNA): TGTGCCAGCAGCCTTAGCACAGATACGCAGTATTTT. This sequence encodes CASSLSTDTQYF.

V usage is TRBV9 and J usage is TRBJ2-1; D is perhaps TRBD2 (6 bases). Trimming shortened V by 3 bases and J by 10 bases, and 8 bases separated the two germline ends. Germline V gene sequence: CDR1 SGDLS, CDR2 YYNGEE. This CDR3 is built from 11 residues. CDR3 loop: CASSGGLEQFF. Written as DNA, the CDR3 is TGTGCCAGCAGCGGAGGACTAGAGCAGTTCTTC.

J is TRBJ2-7 and V is TRBV6-6; 7 nucleotides align to TRBD1. The CDR3 loop spans 13 amino acids. Germline V gives CDR1 MNHNY, CDR2 SVGAGI (reference sequence). With V trimmed by 2 bases and J by 6 bases, 4 bases remained unmatched. CDR3 in DNA: TGTGCCAGCAGTTACCCACAGGGGCTCGAGCAGTACTTC. Its protein is CASSYPQGLEQYF.

The chain recombines TRBV2 with TRBJ1-2, with 9 bases fitting TRBD1. The V gene's germline CDR1 is SNHLY and CDR2 FYNNEI. This CDR3 is built from 14 residues. V was pared by 1 base and J by 4 bases, with 1 base of the junction left unmatched. Written as DNA, the CDR3 is TGTGCCAGCAGTGAAGGGGACAGGGTCTATGGCTACACCTTC. It specifies CASSEGDRVYGYTF.

This clone was seen once. The chain links TRBV5-1 to TRBJ1-1; 9 positions agree with TRBD1. The CDR3 has 15 amino acids. The V segment lost 0 bases and the J segment 5 bases; nucleotides outside the gene matches: 5. Germline CDR1 and CDR2: SGHRS and YFSETQ. CDR3 region: CASSLGQGVWTEAFF. For the CDR3, the DNA is TGCGCCAGCAGCTTGGGACAGGGGGTTTGGACTGAAGCTTTCTTT.

This chain joins TRBV25-1 and TRBJ1-4; D might be TRBD1 (6 bases). Germline lookup yields CDR1 MGHDK and CDR2 SYGVNS. Trimming shortened V by 3 bases and J by 7 bases, and 15 bases separated the two germline ends. CDR3 length: 15 amino acids. The CDR3: CASSDDQGGGEKLFF. CDR3 nucleotide sequence: TGTGCCAGCAGTGATGACCAGGGAGGGGGTGAAAAACTGTTTTTT.

In DNA, the CDR3 is TGTGCCTGGAGTGTACGGCGGGGGGTCACAGATACGCAGTATTTT. This encodes CAWSVRRGVTDTQYF. V and J are TRBV30 and TRBJ2-3, with 8 bases that match TRBD2. Germline-derived CDR1 and CDR2 are GTSNPN and SVGIG (reference sequence). The CDR3 covers 15 residues. The junction had 4 bases not matched to a gene; V was cut back by 0 bases and J by 2 bases.

Here the CDR3 reads CASSREAGFNYGYTF. The CDR3 DNA is TGTGCCAGCTCACGCGAGGCTGGGTTCAACTATGGCTACACCTTC. J is TRBJ1-2 and V is TRBV18, with D uncertain. The CDR3 sequence is 15 residues long. Germline lookup yields CDR1 KGHSH and CDR2 LQKENI. V shed 4 bases and J shed 2 bases, with 14 bases lying between them.

This rearrangement joins TRBV18 to TRBJ1-2, with 7 bases fitting TRBD1. Germline trimming cut 2 bases from V and 6 bases from J; bases unmatched to any gene: 6. Germline V lookup: CDR1 KGHSH, CDR2 LQKENI. There are 14 residues in the CDR3. The CDR3 spells CASSPYTGDDGYTF. CDR3 nucleotide sequence: TGTGCCAGCTCACCATATACAGGGGACGATGGCTACACCTTC. Together with reference TRBV18 and TRBJ1-2, the CDR3 gives the full variable domain: NAGVMQNPRHLVRRRGQEARLRCSPMKGHSHVYWYRQLPEEGLKFMVYLQKENIIDESGMPKERFSAEFPKEGPSILRIQQVVRGDSAAYFCASSPYTGDDGYTFGSGTRLTVV.

The rearrangement joins TRBV18 to TRBJ2-5, with 7 nucleotides matching TRBD1. The CDR3 totals 12 residues. V shed 6 bases, J shed 4 bases, and the junction held 2 bases outside the gene matches. Per the germline V gene, CDR1 is KGHSH and CDR2 is LQKENI. The CDR3 DNA reads as TGTGCCAGCTCCCGGGACAGAGAGACCCAGTACTTC. It specifies CASSRDRETQYF.

This clone was seen only once. V usage is TRBV28 and J usage is TRBJ1-5, with 11 bases matching TRBD1. V trimming: 1 base; J trimming: 5 bases; junction bases outside the gene matches: 1. The CDR3 totals 15 residues. Per the germline V gene, CDR1 is MDHEN and CDR2 is SYDVKM. CDR3 sequence reads: CASSLSGQGDQPQHF. The DNA of the CDR3 is TGTGCCAGCAGTTTATCGGGACAGGGGGATCAGCCCCAGCATTTT.

The V gene is TRBV7-3, the J gene TRBJ2-7; the match to TRBD1 covers 9 bases. Unmatched junction bases numbered 2, after V lost 2 bases and J lost 3 bases. Germline CDR1 SGHTA, CDR2 FQGTGA. This CDR3 spans 14 amino acids. The CDR3 here is CASSLGGQGYEQYF. CDR3 coding DNA: TGTGCCAGCAGCTTAGGGGGACAGGGCTACGAGCAGTACTTC.

The chain links TRBV7-2 to TRBJ2-7, with TRBD1 identical over 9 bases. The germline CDR1 and CDR2 sequences are SGHTA and FQGNSA. This CDR3 is built from 14 residues. This CDR3 is CATTPGQGFYEQYF. CDR3 DNA sequence: TGTGCGACAACGCCGGGACAGGGATTCTACGAGCAGTACTTC.

V and J are TRBV7-9 and TRBJ2-3; 9 bases line up with TRBD2. The CDR3 contains 13 residues. Trimming removed 4 bases from V and 6 bases from J; junction bases left unmatched: 2. Germline lookup yields CDR1 SEHNR and CDR2 FQNEAQ (reference sequence). The CDR3 region is CASSSAGGDTQYF. CDR3 nucleotides: TGTGCCAGCAGCTCCGCGGGGGGGGATACGCAGTATTTT.

J is TRBJ1-5 and V is TRBV19; tentatively, D is TRBD1 (5 bases). The CDR3 consists of 15 residues. Trimming pared 6 bases from V and 3 bases from J, leaving 15 bases between. Germline CDR1 reads LNHDA; CDR2 reads SQIVND (reference sequence). CDR3 loop: CASSMGLSPNQPQHF. The CDR3 region has the DNA TGTGCCAGTAGCATGGGGCTCTCTCCCAATCAGCCCCAGCATTTT.

The chain uses TRBV6-1 and TRBJ1-5; no reliable D call. The CDR3 is 14 amino acids. V lost 2 bases to trimming and J lost 6 bases, with 11 bases between them. Looked up from germline, CDR1 is MNHNS and CDR2 is SASEGT. The CDR3 here is CASSETVVGQPQHF. CDR3 sequence (DNA): TGTGCCAGCAGTGAAACTGTGGTCGGTCAGCCCCAGCATTTT.

The chain combines TRBV6-2 or TRBV6-3 with TRBJ1-1; weak D call: TRBD1 (6 bases). The V end lost 5 bases, the J end lost 6 bases, and 19 bases lay between the germline ends. This CDR3 is built from 15 residues. Germline CDR1 is MNHEY and CDR2 is SVGEGT. CDR3 DNA sequence: TGTGCCAGCAGTGCCCTCAGGGGAGTGGGTGCTGAAGCTTTCTTT. Its protein is CASSALRGVGAEAFF.

J is TRBJ2-1 and V is TRBV9; 7 bases align to TRBD2. The CDR3 consists of 15 residues. Germline values: CDR1 SGDLS, CDR2 YYNGEE. The V segment lost 2 bases and the J segment 3 bases; nucleotides outside the gene matches: 5. CDR3 nucleotide sequence: TGTGCCAGCAGCGTCGGCGGGGGAGGCTACAATGAGCAGTTCTTC. It codes for CASSVGGGGYNEQFF.

This clone was detected only a few times. This sequence joins TRBV7-8 and TRBJ2-2, with 7 nucleotides matching TRBD2. Trimming at V came to 5 bases and at J to 6 bases, leaving 3 bases not matched to a gene. Germline CDR1 reads SGHVS; CDR2 reads FQNEAQ. The length of the CDR3 is 13 residues. CDR3 in DNA: TGTGCCAGCAGCCCGCGGGGGTCCGGGGAGCTGTTTTTT. Protein product: CASSPRGSGELFF.

V is TRBV6-5 and J is TRBJ1-2; TRBD1 is a possible D gene (5 bases). The V end was cut by 2 bases, the J end by 4 bases, with 8 bases between. CDR1 and CDR2 (germline): MNHEY, SVGAGI. The CDR3 consists of 13 residues. The CDR3: CASSYRGGYGYTF. CDR3 in DNA: TGTGCCAGCAGTTACAGGGGAGGCTATGGCTACACCTTC.

The chain combines TRBV30 with TRBJ1-6; 7 bases align to TRBD1. After removal of 2 bases from V and 9 bases from J, the junction contained 10 bases not matched to a gene. This CDR3 comprises 15 residues. Germline CDR1 GTSNPN, CDR2 SVGIG (reference sequence). The CDR3 DNA is TGTGCCTGGAGTTTCTCCGGGACAGCCACTTCACCCCTCCACTTT. Encoded protein: CAWSFSGTATSPLHF.

This rearrangement joins TRBV9 to TRBJ2-2; the D gene is possibly TRBD2 (6 bases). V was pared by 3 bases and J by 0 bases, with 9 bases between. This CDR3 spans 15 amino acids. Germline loops: CDR1 SGDLS, CDR2 YYNGEE. This chain's CDR3 is CASSAGLSNTGELFF. DNA for the CDR3: TGTGCCAGCAGCGCGGGACTCTCGAACACCGGGGAGCTGTTTTTT. Supplemented by reference TRBV9 and TRBJ2-2, the full variable domain reads DSGVTQTPKHLITATGQRVTLRCSPRSGDLSVYWYQQSLDQGLQFLIQYYNGEERAKGNILERFSAQQFPDLHSELNLSSLELGDSALYFCASSAGLSNTGELFFGEGSRLTVL.